This T cell receptor (beta chain) was identified in a study of graft-versus-host responses after intestinal transplantation (dated by TCRdb to the early 2020s). In the study overall: Multivisceral, liver-intestinal, or isolated intestinal transplants were received by the recipients. Anti-thymocyte globulin induction was given to all recipients, followed by maintenance tacrolimus and steroids for 2 to 4 years. Graft-versus-host and host-versus-graft alloreactive T cell clones were tracked in the graft, circulation and bone marrow after intestinal transplantation using bulk TCR-beta CDR3 sequencing. To identify alloreactive clones, pre-transplant mixed lymphocyte reaction products were sequenced and compared with unstimulated pre-transplant donor and recipient T cells. The cohort enrolled 20 to 30 intestinal transplant recipients including one retransplant, and a few patients lacking pretransplant specimens were excluded. Donor T cell macrochimerism was defined as a peak of at least 4% donor T cells among recipient peripheral blood mononuclear cells. Rather than going through the commercial service, samples from a few later patients were sequenced in-house on an Illumina MiSeq and processed with MiXCR.

Library creation used the immunoSEQ multiplex PCR assay. For most patients, genomic DNA was isolated with the Qiagen DNeasy Blood and Tissue Kit and shipped frozen to Adaptive Biotechnologies for TCR sequencing. For most patients, genomic DNA was subjected to high-throughput TCR-beta CDR3 sequencing by Adaptive Biotechnologies. Regarding the original processing steps: Adaptive's ImmunoSEQ software was the source of the TCR sequencing data for 15 to 20 patients, while a few other patients were processed with MiXCR and VDJtools. To correct CD4 versus CD8 sorting errors, sequences present in both subsets at a frequency ratio below 5:1 were removed. Because the origin of CDR3 nucleotide sequences shared between donor and recipient could not be assigned, those sequences were removed. At least 2-fold expansion over unstimulated cells and a minimum CFSE-low frequency of 0.002% (template counts) or 0.001% (read counts) were required for clones to be classified as alloreactive. Clones detected in sequenced pre-transplant spleen, lymph node, or MLR CFSE-low populations of the donor or recipient were defined as mappable. The cumulative frequency of alloreactive clones was calculated as a percentage of all sequences, weighted by copy number. TCRdb limited this immuneACCESS table to in-frame rearrangements with V and J called. A share of clones is missing; checked studies link under half to unresolved V genes, and the rest is unexplained. The V and J calls and the clone size are those of that table, but D and trimming were determined from the DNA. Across this sample there are about 70,000 clones, with 94% seen only once. The top ten clones comprise around 0.51% of the sample.

Comment on this clone: The antigen this receptor binds is unknown. The junction departs from the called germline gene at one end, perhaps through a read error.

The germline V gene provides CDR1 SGDLS and CDR2 YYNGEE. Taken from cysteine to phenylalanine, the CDR3 has 11 residues. Only the CDR3 DNA is retained, 33 bases long and in frame from the first base. What the authors observed across the whole study: Early after transplant, peak levels of circulating GvH clones were found to be associated with declines in HvG clones. Patients with donor T cell macrochimerism had high GvH to HvG T cell clonal ratios in their allografts. The relatively low number and heterogeneity of intestinal transplant patients limited the conclusions. GvH clones were detected in recipient bone marrow, and some appeared earlier in ileal mucosa or blood, consistent with an intestinal mucosal origin.

The sample's time point label, in plain terms: cells obtained before transplantation from donor or recipient. CD3+CD4+ and CD3+CD8+ populations were FACS-sorted from unstimulated pre-transplant donor and recipient cells taken from spleen or lymph nodes. This sequence originates from a human donor who received an intestinal transplant. Here the sequenced sample was unstimulated CD8+ T cells sorted from spleen or lymph node cells, taken before intestinal transplant. The rearranged segments are TRBV9 and TRBJ2-2; the D gene is not confidently resolved. The CDR3 reads as follows: CASSFTGELFF. The DNA sequence follows: TGTGCCAGCAGCTTCACCGGAGAGCTGTTTTTT.